Listed here are 11 T cell receptor beta chains from one sample, sequenced in a study of Ad26.COV2.S vaccination and SARS-CoV-2 variants. The assay was immunoSEQ multiplex PCR, and TCRdb's table has in-frame clones only and misses some. In the table there are 400,000 to 500,000 clones, 85% to 90% of which are singletons. Treatment specified: around 19 received Ad26.COV2.S at low or high dose, single or two shots; five or six received placebo; per-sample allocation not given. After the first vaccine or placebo injection, samples were drawn on day 63. The sequenced sample was peripheral blood, obtained in a trial of Ad26.COV2.S vaccine versus placebo. These receptors all come from a person between 18 and 65 years old who received the Ad26.COV2.S COVID-19 vaccine or a placebo.

The rearrangement joins TRBV5-6 to TRBJ1-1; D perhaps matches TRBD1 (6 bases). Deletions cut 4 bases from V and 8 bases from J, with 18 bases between. The CDR3 runs 14 residues. Germline V gives CDR1 SGHDT, CDR2 YYEEEE. CDR3 amino acids: CASSRGGRGLEAFF. For the CDR3, the DNA is TGTGCCAGCAGCCGAGGAGGCAGGGGATTGGAAGCTTTCTTT. The full variable domain, its missing parts supplied by reference TRBV5-6 and TRBJ1-1, is DAGVTQSPTHLIKTRGQQVTLRCSPKSGHDTVSWYQQALGQGPQFIFQYYEEEERQRGNFPDRFSGHQFPNYSSELNVNALLLGDSALYLCASSRGGRGLEAFFGQGTRLTVV.

The chain employs TRBV28 and TRBJ1-1, with a weak D call TRBD1 (5 bases). The V end lost 3 bases, the J end lost 7 bases, and 15 bases lay between the germline ends. The CDR3 contains 14 residues. Germline V gives CDR1 MDHEN, CDR2 SYDVKM. DNA for the CDR3: TGTGCCAGCAGTTTTAATAGGGACGGCGGTGAAGCTTTCTTT. It codes for CASSFNRDGGEAFF.

CDR3 sequence reads: CASATGNTGELFF. The CDR3 nucleotides read TGTGCCTCCGCGACTGGGAACACCGGGGAGCTGTTTTTT. The V gene is TRBV30, the J gene TRBJ2-2; D uncertain. Germline V gives CDR1 GTSNPN, CDR2 SVGIG (reference sequence). Trimming removed 7 bases at V and 1 base at J, with 10 bases between. The CDR3 length is 13 residues. Full variable domain (rest looked up from reference TRBV30 and TRBJ2-2): SQTIHQWPATLVQPVGSPLSLECTVEGTSNPNLYWYRQAAGRGLQLLFYSVGIGQISSEVPQNLSASRPQDRQFILSSKKLLLSDSGFYLCASATGNTGELFFGEGSRLTVL.

This chain joins TRBV6-5 and TRBJ2-7; possibly TRBD1 for D (6 bases). V was cut by 8 bases and J by 2 bases, with 13 bases left in between. The CDR3 consists of 13 residues. CDR1 is MNHEY, CDR2 SVGAGI, per germline. CDR3 in amino acids: CASLKQGTYEQYF. The CDR3 DNA sequence: TGTGCCAGCCTAAAACAGGGCACCTACGAGCAGTACTTC.

This chain connects TRBV7-3 to TRBJ2-7; D perhaps matches TRBD1 (6 bases). This CDR3 contains 14 residues. Looked up from germline, CDR1 is SGHTA and CDR2 is FQGTGA. V dropped 6 bases and J dropped 0 bases, with 12 bases sitting between them. The chain's CDR3 is CASSPDRYSYEQYF. As DNA, the CDR3 is TGTGCCAGCAGTCCCGACAGGTACTCCTACGAGCAGTACTTC.

The chain uses TRBV28 and TRBJ2-1; weak D call: TRBD2 (7 bases). V was trimmed by 6 bases and J by 4 bases, leaving 16 bases between them. The CDR3 is 15 amino acids. CDR1 and CDR2 (germline): MDHEN, SYDVKM. The CDR3 sequence is CASRVRGGFYNEQFF. The CDR3 bases are TGTGCCAGCAGGGTGAGGGGGGGGTTTTACAATGAGCAGTTCTTC.

This clone was picked up a small number of times. V gene TRBV27 combines with J gene TRBJ2-7; possible D gene TRBD1, 6 bases. The CDR3 runs 15 residues. Germline assignment: CDR1 MNHEY and CDR2 SMNVEV (reference sequence). The V end lost 6 bases, the J end lost 0 bases, and 15 bases lay between the germline ends. The CDR3 loop reads CASSNPRDTSYEQYF. CDR3 DNA: TGTGCCAGCAGCAACCCCCGGGACACCTCCTACGAGCAGTACTTC.

The chain is built from TRBV3-1 (or the pseudogene TRBV3-2) and TRBJ2-7, with D perhaps TRBD1 (6 bases). Per germline, CDR1 LGHDT and CDR2 YNNKEL (reference sequence). The CDR3 is made up of 14 amino acids. The V end was cut by 5 bases, the J end by 0 bases, with 11 bases between. CDR3 coding DNA: TGTGCCAGCAGCTTGACAGGTTTCTCCTACGAGCAGTACTTC. This encodes CASSLTGFSYEQYF.

This sequence joins TRBV5-6 and TRBJ2-7; no clear D. The CDR3 length is 11 residues. Trimming pared 5 bases from V and 7 bases from J, leaving 10 bases between. CDR1 SGHDT and CDR2 YYEEEE come from the germline V gene. CDR3 sequence (DNA): TGTGCCAGCAGTCGAACAGCGGAGCAGTACTTC. This codes for CASSRTAEQYF.

This clone occurred a few times. This rearrangement joins TRBV7-2 to TRBJ1-1; no clear D gene. Germline values: CDR1 SGHTA, CDR2 FQGNSA. Trimming removed 2 bases at V and 1 base at J, with 5 bases between. The CDR3 contains 13 residues. Here the CDR3 DNA reads TGTGCCAGCAGCTTATCGGCGAACACTGAAGCTTTCTTT. Amino acid sequence: CASSLSANTEAFF.

The J gene is TRBJ2-1, the V gene TRBV7-3, with D perhaps assigned TRBD1 or TRBD2 (7 bases each). This CDR3 is 16 amino acids long. Trimming removed 1 base at V and 6 bases at J, with 16 bases between. In germline, CDR1 is SGHTA, CDR2 FQGTGA. CDR3 DNA: TGTGCCAGCAGCTTAATTGGGGGGGACAGTGGCAATGAGCAGTTCTTC. Translation gives CASSLIGGDSGNEQFF.